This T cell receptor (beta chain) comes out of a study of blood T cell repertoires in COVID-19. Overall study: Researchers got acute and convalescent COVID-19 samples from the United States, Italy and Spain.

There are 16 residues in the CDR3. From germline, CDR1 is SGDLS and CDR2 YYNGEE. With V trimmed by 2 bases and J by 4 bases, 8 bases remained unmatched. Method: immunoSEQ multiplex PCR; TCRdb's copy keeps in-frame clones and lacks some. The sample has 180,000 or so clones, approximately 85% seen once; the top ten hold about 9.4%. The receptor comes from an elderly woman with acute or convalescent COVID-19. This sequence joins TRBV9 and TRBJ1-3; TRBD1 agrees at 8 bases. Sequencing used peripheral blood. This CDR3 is CASSVLGQGSGNTIYF. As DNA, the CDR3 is TGTGCCAGCAGCGTTTTAGGACAGGGCTCCGGAAACACCATATATTTT. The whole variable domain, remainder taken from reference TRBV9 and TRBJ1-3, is DSGVTQTPKHLITATGQRVTLRCSPRSGDLSVYWYQQSLDQGLQFLIQYYNGEERAKGNILERFSAQQFPDLHSELNLSSLELGDSALYFCASSVLGQGSGNTIYFGEGSWLTVV.